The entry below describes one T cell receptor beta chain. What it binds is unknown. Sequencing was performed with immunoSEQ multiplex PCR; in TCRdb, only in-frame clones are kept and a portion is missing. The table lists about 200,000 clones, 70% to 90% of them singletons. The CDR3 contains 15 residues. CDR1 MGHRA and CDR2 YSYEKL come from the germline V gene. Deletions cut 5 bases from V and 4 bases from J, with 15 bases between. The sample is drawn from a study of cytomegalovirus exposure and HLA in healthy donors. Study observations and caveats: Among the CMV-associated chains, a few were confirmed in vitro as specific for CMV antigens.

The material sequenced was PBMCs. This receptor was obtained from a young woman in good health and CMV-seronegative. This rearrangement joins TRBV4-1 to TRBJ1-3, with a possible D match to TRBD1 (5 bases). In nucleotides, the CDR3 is TGCGCCAGCAGCTTGGACGGGGGATTGGGAAACACCATATATTTT. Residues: CASSLDGGLGNTIYF.